Given below is one T cell receptor beta chain in context. The CDR3 covers 13 residues. Germline V gives CDR1 ENHRY, CDR2 SYGVKD. V was clipped by 10 bases and J by 4 bases, with 15 bases between them. These data are taken from a study of blood T cells in healthy people across ages. A second PCR of roughly 7 to 11 cycles used a sample-barcoded 5' primer and a J-beta primer mix. Every cDNA was tagged by a template-switch adaptor with 12 random nucleotides. MiXCR was run by TCRdb on the 5' RACE reads, yielding one entry per CDR3 protein. The sample yields 730,000 or so distinct CDR3 sequences, around 38% seen once.

The chain carries TRBV10-3 and TRBJ2-3, with D hard to call. Sequencing used blood. This TCR was sampled from an elderly man in good health. The CDR3 spells CASSPWGSDTQYF. The CDR3 DNA sequence: TGTGCCAGCTCTCCTTGGGGATCAGATACGCAGTATTTT.